This T cell receptor (beta chain) emerged from a study of post-analysis software for immune sequencing data. Looking at the study overall: Multiple sclerosis in the patients followed relapsing-remitting, secondary progressive and progressive-relapsing courses.

In the case of this clonotype: Its antigen is not identified.

The TCR beta cDNA libraries carried unique molecular identifiers. Hundreds of thousands of cDNA molecules came from roughly 0.93 to 9.6 million T cells. From the PCR reads, TCRdb called clonotypes with MiXCR, one entry per CDR3 protein. Of 350,000 to 450,000 distinct CDR3 sequences listed, 39% are singletons. This CDR3 region has 15 residues. V gave up 0 bases and J gave up 4 bases; unmatched junction bases: 3. Germline V gives CDR1 SGHRS, CDR2 YFSETQ. Study-wide points: Comparison with controls showed significantly lower normalized Chao1 diversity in multiple sclerosis patients. There were several TRBV segments more frequent in patients than controls, and TRBV5-6, TRBV5-1 and TRBV20-1 were among them. Same-batch samples co-clustered strongly by F measure.

This rearrangement joins TRBV5-1 to TRBJ1-2; 10 nucleotides match TRBD1. The source is a girl aged 2-10 years with multiple sclerosis. Material: blood. The CDR3 region is CASSLEGTGVYGYTF. The CDR3, as DNA: TGCGCCAGCAGCTTGGAGGGGACAGGGGTCTATGGCTACACCTTC.